This is a list of T cell receptor beta chains from one sample in a study of T cells expressing NK-cell markers. TCRdb re-called the 5' RACE reads, yielding one record per CDR3 amino acid sequence without DNA. Its clone listing holds 150,000 or so distinct CDR3 sequences. Sequencing used blood T cells: a sorted CD56 or NKG2C T cell subset, CD4+ or CD8+ T cells, or bulk PBMC T cells (not recorded which). The receptors come from a woman aged 45-65 years in good health. CDR3s include the opening cysteine and the closing phenylalanine or tryptophan.

length: 14; V: TRBV4-1; J: TRBJ2-5; CDR3: CASSQDMGSETQYF
length: 18; V: TRBV10-3; J: TRBJ2-1; CDR3: CAISEAGEFVISYNEQFF
length: 16; V: TRBV15; J: TRBJ2-5; CDR3: CATSSPTRAPRETQYF
length: 13; V: TRBV6-6; J: TRBJ2-1; CDR3: CASSTAGSNEQFF
length: 16; V: TRBV5-5; J: TRBJ2-7; CDR3: CASSEPGTAGSYEQYF
length: 12; V: TRBV19; J: TRBJ2-3; CDR3: CASSIDPDTQYF
length: 15; V: TRBV10-3; J: TRBJ2-1; CDR3: CAISESMGTGGEQFF
length: 13; V: TRBV7-9; J: TRBJ1-4; CDR3: CASFGGTNEKLFF
length: 14; V: TRBV5-1; J: TRBJ1-2; CDR3: CASTGDGSYKGYTF
length: 14; V: TRBV19; J: TRBJ1-5; CDR3: CASSNRVSNQPQHF
length: 17; V: TRBV3-1; J: TRBJ2-7; CDR3: CASSQVGSGASSYEQYF
length: 14; V: TRBV9; J: TRBJ2-1; CDR3: CASSVGGSTNEQFF
length: 16; V: TRBV29-1; J: TRBJ2-1; CDR3: CSVEGAGLSTYNEQFF
length: 13; V: TRBV7-8; J: TRBJ1-2; CDR3: CASSPSEGDGYTF
length: 16; V: TRBV10-2; J: TRBJ2-5; CDR3: CASSESRWDRDETQYF
length: 13; V: TRBV29-1; J: TRBJ2-7; CDR3: CSVWTGTAYEQYF
length: 14; V: TRBV27; J: TRBJ1-5; CDR3: CASSFSPDGQPQHF
length: 16; V: TRBV27; J: TRBJ2-2; CDR3: CASSLYGSLNTGELFF
length: 17; V: TRBV20-1; J: TRBJ2-3; CDR3: CSAKLAGGPGPADTQYF
length: 15; V: TRBV12-3/TRBV12-4; J: TRBJ1-2; CDR3: CASSLADSGPYGYTF
length: 15; V: TRBV27; J: TRBJ2-7; CDR3: CASSYKGQGRNEQYF
length: 14; V: TRBV5-1; J: TRBJ2-1; CDR3: CASSLAYSDNEQFF
length: 14; V: TRBV24-1; J: TRBJ2-1; CDR3: CATRLAGGESEQFF
length: 14; V: TRBV4-1; J: TRBJ2-7; CDR3: CASSLAGYAYEQYF
length: 11; V: TRBV5-6; J: TRBJ2-7; CDR3: CASRWVDEQYF
length: 15; V: TRBV20-1; J: TRBJ2-1; CDR3: CSARGMSADYNEQFF
length: 14; V: TRBV10-1; J: TRBJ2-3; CDR3: CASSWTGRTDTQYF
length: 15; V: TRBV12-3/TRBV12-4; J: TRBJ1-4; CDR3: CASSFGERSPFKLFF
length: 15; V: TRBV27; J: TRBJ2-1; CDR3: CASSLSGHSIDEQFF
length: 14; V: TRBV27; J: TRBJ1-4; CDR3: CASSLVVGGEKLFF
length: 16; V: TRBV28; J: TRBJ2-2; CDR3: CASSPLLARATGELFF